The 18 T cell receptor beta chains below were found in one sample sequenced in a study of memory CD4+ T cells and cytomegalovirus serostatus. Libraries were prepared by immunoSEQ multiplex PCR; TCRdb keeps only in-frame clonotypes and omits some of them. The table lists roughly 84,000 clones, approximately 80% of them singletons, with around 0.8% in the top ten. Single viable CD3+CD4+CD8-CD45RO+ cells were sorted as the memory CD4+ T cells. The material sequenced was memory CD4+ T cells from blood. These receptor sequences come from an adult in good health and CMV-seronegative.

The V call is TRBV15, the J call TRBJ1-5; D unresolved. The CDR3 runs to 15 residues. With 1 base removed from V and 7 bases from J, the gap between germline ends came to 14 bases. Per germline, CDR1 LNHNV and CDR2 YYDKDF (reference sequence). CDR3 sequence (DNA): TGTGCCACCAGCAGAGGGCTGGGAGAAGGGCAGCCCCAGCATTTT. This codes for CATSRGLGEGQPQHF.

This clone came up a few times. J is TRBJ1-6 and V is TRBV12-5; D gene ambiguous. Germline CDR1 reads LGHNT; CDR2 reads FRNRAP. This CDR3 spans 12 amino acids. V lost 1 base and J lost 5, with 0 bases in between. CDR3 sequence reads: CASGLDNSPLHF. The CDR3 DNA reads TGTGCTAGTGGTTTGGATAATTCACCCCTCCACTTT.

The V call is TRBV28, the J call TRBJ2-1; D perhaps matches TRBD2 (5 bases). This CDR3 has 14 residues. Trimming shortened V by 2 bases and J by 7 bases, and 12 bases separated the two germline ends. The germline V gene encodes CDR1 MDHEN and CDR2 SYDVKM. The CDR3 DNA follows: TGTGCCAGCAGTTTACCTCTCCGAGGGAATGAGCAGTTCTTC. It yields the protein CASSLPLRGNEQFF.

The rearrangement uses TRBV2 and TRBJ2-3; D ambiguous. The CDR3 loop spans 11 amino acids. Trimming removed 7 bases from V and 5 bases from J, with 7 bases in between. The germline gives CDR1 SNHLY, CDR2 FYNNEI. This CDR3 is CASTFVDTQYF. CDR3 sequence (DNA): TGTGCCAGCACCTTCGTAGATACGCAGTATTTT.

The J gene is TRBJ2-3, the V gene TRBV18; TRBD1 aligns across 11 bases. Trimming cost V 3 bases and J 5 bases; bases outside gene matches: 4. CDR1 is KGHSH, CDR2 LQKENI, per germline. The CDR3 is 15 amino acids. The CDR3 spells CASSPRTGGEDTQYF. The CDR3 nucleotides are TGTGCCAGCTCACCCCGGACAGGGGGCGAAGATACGCAGTATTTT. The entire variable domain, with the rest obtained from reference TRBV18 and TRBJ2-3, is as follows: NAGVMQNPRHLVRRRGQEARLRCSPMKGHSHVYWYRQLPEEGLKFMVYLQKENIIDESGMPKERFSAEFPKEGPSILRIQQVVRGDSAAYFCASSPRTGGEDTQYFGPGTRLTVL.

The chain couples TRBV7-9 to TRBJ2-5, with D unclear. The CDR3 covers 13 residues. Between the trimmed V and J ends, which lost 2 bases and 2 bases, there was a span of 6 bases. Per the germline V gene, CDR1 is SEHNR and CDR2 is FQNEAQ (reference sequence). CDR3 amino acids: CASSLHQQETQYF. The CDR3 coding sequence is TGTGCCAGCAGCTTACACCAGCAAGAGACCCAGTACTTC.

The CDR3 nucleotides read TGCGCCAGCAGCTTGGCGGGGGGCGACCAGCCCCAGCATTTT. This encodes CASSLAGGDQPQHF. The rearrangement joins TRBV5-1 to TRBJ1-5, with D perhaps matching TRBD1 (6 bases). V was cut by 0 bases and J by 7 bases, with 11 bases left in between. CDR1 is SGHRS and CDR2 is YFSETQ in the germline V gene. The CDR3 has 14 amino acids.

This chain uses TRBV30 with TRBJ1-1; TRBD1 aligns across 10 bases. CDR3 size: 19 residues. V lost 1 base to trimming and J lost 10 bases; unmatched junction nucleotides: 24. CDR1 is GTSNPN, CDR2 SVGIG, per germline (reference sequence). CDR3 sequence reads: CAWSDDRGRVIEFGEAAFF. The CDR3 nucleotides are TGTGCCTGGAGTGACGACAGGGGGCGCGTGATAGAATTCGGGGAAGCAGCTTTCTTT. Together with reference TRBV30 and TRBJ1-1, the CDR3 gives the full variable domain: SQTIHQWPATLVQPVGSPLSLECTVEGTSNPNLYWYRQAAGRGLQLLFYSVGIGQISSEVPQNLSASRPQDRQFILSSKKLLLSDSGFYLCAWSDDRGRVIEFGEAAFFGQGTRLTVV.

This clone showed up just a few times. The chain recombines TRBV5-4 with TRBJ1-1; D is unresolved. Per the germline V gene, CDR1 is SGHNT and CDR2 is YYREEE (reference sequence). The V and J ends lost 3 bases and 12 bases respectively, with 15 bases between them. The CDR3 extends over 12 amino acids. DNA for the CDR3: TGTGCCAGCAGCTCACCCTCGGGGTTTCCTTTCTTT. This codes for CASSSPSGFPFF.

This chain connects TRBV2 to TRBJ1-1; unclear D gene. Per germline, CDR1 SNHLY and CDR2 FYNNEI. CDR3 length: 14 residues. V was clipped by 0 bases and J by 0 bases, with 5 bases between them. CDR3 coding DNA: TGTGCCAGCAGTGAAGCGTCGGTGAACACTGAAGCTTTCTTT. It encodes CASSEASVNTEAFF.

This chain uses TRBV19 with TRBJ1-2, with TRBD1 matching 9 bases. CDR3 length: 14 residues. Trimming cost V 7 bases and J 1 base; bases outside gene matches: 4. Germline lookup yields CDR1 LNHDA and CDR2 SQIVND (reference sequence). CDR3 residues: CASTRTGVNYGYTF. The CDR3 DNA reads TGTGCCAGTACCCGGACAGGGGTTAACTATGGCTACACCTTC.

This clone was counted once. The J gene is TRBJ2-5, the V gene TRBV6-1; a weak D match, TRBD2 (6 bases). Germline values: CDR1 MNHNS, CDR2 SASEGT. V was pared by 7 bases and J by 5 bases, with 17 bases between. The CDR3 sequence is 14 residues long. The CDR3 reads CASTSGLAGETQYF. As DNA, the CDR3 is TGTGCCAGCACCTCGGGACTCGCGGGTGAGACCCAGTACTTC.

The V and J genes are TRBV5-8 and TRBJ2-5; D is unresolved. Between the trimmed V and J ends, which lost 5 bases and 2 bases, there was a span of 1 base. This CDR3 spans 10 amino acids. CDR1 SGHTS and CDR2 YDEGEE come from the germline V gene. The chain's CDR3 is CASRQETQYF. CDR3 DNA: TGTGCCAGCAGGCAAGAGACCCAGTACTTC.

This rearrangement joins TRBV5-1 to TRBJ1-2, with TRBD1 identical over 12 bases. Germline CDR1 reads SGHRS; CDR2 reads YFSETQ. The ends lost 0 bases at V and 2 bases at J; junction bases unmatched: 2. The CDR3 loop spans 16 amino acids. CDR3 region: CASSLGGTGGNYGYTF. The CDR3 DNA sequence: TGCGCCAGCAGCTTGGGGGGGACAGGGGGCAACTATGGCTACACCTTC.

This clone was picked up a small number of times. In nucleotides, the CDR3 is TGTGCCACCAGCAGACAGTCGAACCTAGGAAGGGAAAAACTGTTTTTT. This encodes CATSRQSNLGREKLFF. The chain employs TRBV15 and TRBJ1-4, with D unclear. Germline V CDR1 and CDR2: LNHNV, YYDKDF (reference sequence). Trimming removed 2 bases from V and 8 bases from J, with 18 bases in between. The CDR3 spans 16 residues.

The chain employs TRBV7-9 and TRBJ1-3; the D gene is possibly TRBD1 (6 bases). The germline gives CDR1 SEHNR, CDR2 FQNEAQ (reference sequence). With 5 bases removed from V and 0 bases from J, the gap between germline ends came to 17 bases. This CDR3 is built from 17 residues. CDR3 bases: TGTGCCAGCAGCCTAGGCCCCAGGGGAACCTCTGGAAACACCATATATTTT. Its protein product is CASSLGPRGTSGNTIYF.

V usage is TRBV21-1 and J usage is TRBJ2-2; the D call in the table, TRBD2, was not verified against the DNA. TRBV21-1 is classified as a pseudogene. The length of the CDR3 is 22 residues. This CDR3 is CASSKIGQGKPAGASYAGELFF. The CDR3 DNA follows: TGTGCCAGCAGCAAAATTGGGCAGGGAAAGCCAGCGGGGGCCTCTTACGCCGGGGAGCTGTTTTTT.

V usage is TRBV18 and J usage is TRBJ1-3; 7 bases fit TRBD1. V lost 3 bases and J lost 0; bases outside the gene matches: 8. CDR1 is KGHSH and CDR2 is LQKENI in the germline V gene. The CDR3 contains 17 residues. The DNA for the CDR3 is TGTGCCAGCTCACCTCCGGGACAGTCGAGCTCTGGAAACACCATATATTTT. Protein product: CASSPPGQSSSGNTIYF.